This T cell receptor (beta chain) derives from a study of Tregs in tolerant kidney transplant recipients. The table came from immunoSEQ multiplex PCR; TCRdb's copy has only in-frame clones and leaves some out. Of over 55,000 clones in the sample, around 83% were seen once. Thawed PBMCs were FACS-sorted into unstimulated CD4+CD25+CD127- regulatory T cells, CD4+CD25- non-regulatory cells, CD4 and CD8 cells. The study, taken as a whole, reports: Biological reproducibility was not directly addressed, but technical replication error appeared minimal. The most relevant donor-specific Treg TCRbeta repertoire apparently came from expansion with activated donor B cells.

With regard to this clone: Its antigen remains unknown.

Germline V gene data show CDR1 as SNHLY and CDR2 as FYNNEI. CDR3 length: 15 residues. With 4 bases clipped from V and 6 bases from J, the junction kept 7 bases outside the gene matches. Sequencing input: CD4+ T cells from blood. The chain recombines TRBV2 with TRBJ2-7; 12 bases are shared with TRBD2. This clonotype originated in a human donor in good health. CDR3: CASSGLAGGPREQYF. CDR3 DNA: TGTGCCAGCAGTGGTCTAGCGGGAGGGCCTCGCGAGCAGTACTTC.